The 20 T cell receptor beta chains below were found in one sample sequenced in a study of blood T cells in healthy people across ages. Primers used in a second PCR of about 6 to 11 cycles were a sample-barcoded 5' primer and a J-beta primer mix. TCRdb recomputed calls from the 5' RACE reads with MiXCR, one row per CDR3 protein. The data contain 550,000 to 600,000 distinct CDR3 sequences, 47% of them singletons. Input material: blood. Receptors originate from a man older than 75 in good health.

The rearrangement links TRBV2 to TRBJ2-7; D uncertain. The CDR3 consists of 12 residues. V gave up 2 bases and J gave up 7 bases, with 9 bases separating them. The V gene's germline CDR1 is SNHLY and CDR2 FYNNEI. The CDR3 region is CASSETRVEQYF. CDR3 in DNA: TGTGCCAGCAGTGAAACCCGGGTTGAGCAGTACTTC.

CDR3 region: CASSKDRRTEAFF. CDR3 bases: TGTGCCAGCAGCAAGGACAGGAGGACTGAAGCTTTCTTT. The V and J genes are TRBV14 and TRBJ1-1; TRBD1 matches at 7 bases. Trimming at V came to 5 bases and at J to 5 bases, leaving 5 bases not matched to a gene. The CDR3 contains 13 residues. Germline V lookup: CDR1 SGHDN, CDR2 FVKESK.

This clonotype was recorded once. This sequence joins TRBV30 and TRBJ2-7; 8 positions agree with TRBD1. The CDR3 totals 13 residues. Germline V gene sequence: CDR1 GTSNPN, CDR2 SVGIG (reference sequence). The trim removed 0 bases at V and 5 bases at J, leaving 3 bases unmatched. The CDR3 DNA sequence: TGTGCCTGGAGTGTACAGGGGGACGACGAGCAGTACTTC. It yields the protein CAWSVQGDDEQYF.

Of note for this clonotype: The junction departs from germline at one end; a sequencing error may be responsible. The chain combines TRBV6-5 with TRBJ2-7, with 7 bases fitting TRBD1. CDR1 and CDR2 from the germline V gene are MNHEY and SVGAGI. The CDR3 is 18 residues long. The CDR3 DNA reads as TGTGCCAGCAGTTACTCTCCACCAGCTGGGACAGACTCCTATGAGCAGTATTTC. Encoded protein: CASSYSPPAGTDSYEQYF.

Comments on this clonotype: A clone one base away is much larger, so this may be a read error. The chain has TRBV6-6 and TRBJ2-5; 11 bases are shared with TRBD2. Germline values: CDR1 MNHNY, CDR2 SVGAGI (reference sequence). This CDR3 has 15 residues. CDR3 protein: CTSRATSGGQETQYF. In nucleotides, the CDR3 is TGTACCAGCAGGGCCACTAGCGGGGGACAAGAGACCCAGTACTTC.

This clonotype occurred many times. The chain links TRBV6-6 to TRBJ2-1; 7 bases match TRBD2. Trimming removed 4 bases from V and 4 bases from J; junction bases left unmatched: 4. Germline V gene sequence: CDR1 MNHNY, CDR2 SVGAGI (reference sequence). The CDR3 extends over 14 amino acids. CDR3 residues: CASSSGTTYNEQFF. DNA for the CDR3: TGTGCCAGCAGTTCCGGGACTACTTACAATGAGCAGTTCTTC.

CDR3 residues: CASSDPTSGGLYEQYF. CDR3 bases: TGCGCCAGCAGTGATCCGACTAGCGGCGGGCTCTACGAGCAGTACTTC. This chain links TRBV10-2 with TRBJ2-7; 9 bases map to TRBD2. This CDR3 is built from 16 residues. Germline V gene sequence: CDR1 WSHSY, CDR2 SAAADI. Trimming removed 3 bases from V and 3 bases from J; junction bases left unmatched: 9.

The chain recombines TRBV7-9 with TRBJ1-5; 7 positions match TRBD1. Trimming took 5 bases from V and 3 from J; bases not matched to a gene: 7. Germline CDR1 reads SEHNR; CDR2 reads FQNEAQ (reference sequence). CDR3 size: 15 residues. The CDR3 here is CASSPGTDYNQPQHF. The CDR3 DNA sequence: TGTGCCAGCAGCCCCGGGACAGATTACAATCAGCCCCAGCATTTT.

The chain is built from TRBV3-1 and TRBJ2-3; tentatively, D is TRBD1 (6 bases). Trimming stripped 4 bases from V and 2 bases from J, with 13 bases between. The V gene's germline CDR1 is LGHDT and CDR2 YNNKEL (reference sequence). The CDR3 has 15 amino acids. This CDR3 is CASSPQGQVTDTQYF. The DNA for the CDR3 is TGTGCCAGCAGCCCCCAGGGACAAGTCACAGATACGCAGTATTTT.

The chain uses TRBV29-1 and TRBJ2-1; D unclear. The CDR3 length is 12 residues. The V end lost 0 bases, the J end lost 7 bases, and 7 bases lay between the germline ends. Looked up from germline, CDR1 is SQVTM and CDR2 is ANQGSEA. CDR3 bases: TGCAGCGTTGAAGATCTCGGGAATGAGCAGTTCTTC. It codes for CSVEDLGNEQFF.

For this clonotype: An end of the junction does not agree with germline; a read error may underlie this. V is TRBV5-6 and J is TRBJ1-2, with D possibly being TRBD1 (5 bases). The CDR3 runs to 14 residues. Germline V gene sequence: CDR1 SGHDT, CDR2 YYEEEE. The CDR3 loop is CASSYEGNRYGYTF. DNA of the CDR3: TGCGCCAGCAGCTACGAGGGGAATCGCTATGGCTACACCTTC. The variable domain in full, with the rest retrieved from reference TRBV5-6 and TRBJ1-2, is DAGVTQSPTHLIKTRGQQVTLRCSPKSGHDTVSWYQQALGQGPQFIFQYYEEEERQRGNFPDRFSGHQFPNYSSELNVNALLLGDSALYLCASSYEGNRYGYTFGSGTRLTVV.

The chain is built from TRBV2 and TRBJ1-4; no firm D call. The CDR3 runs 13 residues. V was cut by 7 bases and J by 7 bases, with 13 bases left in between. CDR1 and CDR2 (germline): SNHLY, FYNNEI. CDR3 residues: CASKRDPGEKLFF. CDR3 nucleotides: TGTGCCAGCAAGCGTGATCCCGGTGAAAAACTGTTTTTT.

For this clonotype: Since a much larger clone is just one base distant, this may be a read error. This chain connects TRBV6-6 to TRBJ2-7, with 12 bases fitting TRBD2. V trimming: 5 bases; J trimming: 3 bases; junction bases outside the gene matches: 5. Germline V gene sequence: CDR1 MNHNY, CDR2 SVGAGI (reference sequence). This CDR3 is built from 15 residues. CDR3 protein: CASSATSGSGYEQYF. The CDR3 bases are TGTGCCAGCAGTGCGACTAGCGGGAGTGGCTACGAGCAGTACTTC.

This clonotype showed up many times. The CDR3 nucleotides read TGCAGTGCTAGAACAGGTTCAATAGCCAAAAACATTCAGTACTTC. Amino acid sequence: CSARTGSIAKNIQYF. V usage is TRBV20-1 and J usage is TRBJ2-4, with a tentative D call TRBD1 (5 bases). CDR3 length: 15 residues. The germline gives CDR1 DFQATT, CDR2 SNEGSKA (reference sequence). V lost 2 bases and J lost 0, with 11 bases in between.

This clonotype was counted a few times. The V call is TRBV6-6, the J call TRBJ1-6; D might be TRBD1 (6 bases). The CDR3 contains 13 residues. Trimming stripped 0 bases from V and 9 bases from J, with 6 bases between. CDR1 is MNHNY and CDR2 is SVGAGI in the germline V gene (reference sequence). The CDR3 region is CASSYSQGSPLHF. CDR3 coding DNA: TGTGCCAGCAGTTACTCACAGGGTTCACCCCTCCACTTT.

J is TRBJ2-6 and V is TRBV20-1; weak D call: TRBD1 (5 bases). Germline lookup yields CDR1 DFQATT and CDR2 SNEGSKA (reference sequence). The ends were cut back, 2 bases at V and 5 bases at J, with 13 bases in the middle. The CDR3 sequence is 15 residues long. The CDR3 coding sequence is TGCAGTGCTAGACCCACAGGTTCCAGGGCCAACGTCCTGACTTTC. It specifies CSARPTGSRANVLTF.

The chain is built from TRBV6-5 and TRBJ2-5, with no clear D. Germline CDR1 reads MNHEY; CDR2 reads SVGAGI. V lost 4 bases to trimming and J lost 0 bases, with 15 bases between them. CDR3 length: 16 amino acids. The CDR3 sequence: CASSSQVIGYQETQYF. The CDR3 DNA reads TGTGCCAGCAGTTCCCAAGTAATCGGGTACCAAGAGACCCAGTACTTC.

The chain links TRBV6-2 or TRBV6-3 to TRBJ2-7, with D perhaps TRBD1 (6 bases). TRBJ2-5 matches the DNA end more closely, so the J call is doubtful. Germline values: CDR1 MNHEY, CDR2 SVGEGT. The CDR3 totals 14 residues. The CDR3 here is CASTARDTRETQYF. The CDR3 coding sequence is TGTGCCAGCACCGCTCGGGACACTCGGGAGACCCAGTACTTC.

This clonotype was seen a handful of times. The V and J genes are TRBV25-1 and TRBJ2-5; maybe TRBD2 (6 bases). The J call is in doubt because the DNA end fits TRBJ2-7 better. In germline, CDR1 is MGHDK, CDR2 SYGVNS. The CDR3 consists of 14 residues. CDR3 in amino acids: CASSEFGGLNEQYF. The CDR3 coding sequence is TGTGCCAGCAGTGAGTTCGGGGGACTCAACGAGCAGTACTTC.

V usage is TRBV6-5 and J usage is TRBJ1-1; D unresolved. Trimming took off 0 bases at V and 7 bases at J, with 15 bases between the two ends. Germline CDR1 and CDR2: MNHEY and SVGAGI. The CDR3 length is 15 residues. The CDR3 spells CASSYSEVAGVEAFF. Written as DNA, the CDR3 is TGTGCCAGCAGTTACTCGGAGGTGGCCGGCGTTGAAGCTTTCTTT.